Below, 12 T cell receptor beta chains from the same sample are listed, as sequenced in a study of blood T cell repertoires in COVID-19. Some clones are missing from TCRdb's copy, which holds only in-frame ones; the method was immunoSEQ multiplex PCR. This table holds roughly 300,000 clones, roughly 86% found once. Input material: peripheral blood. The source is a woman in her fifties or sixties who had recovered from COVID-19.

The chain has TRBV7-7 and TRBJ2-5; D not resolved. V shed 3 bases and J shed 2 bases, with 7 bases lying between them. Per the germline V gene, CDR1 is SSHAT and CDR2 is FNYEAQ (reference sequence). This CDR3 is 13 amino acids long. The CDR3 DNA is TGTGCCAGCAGCTTCGGTCTTCAAGAGACCCAGTACTTC. The encoded protein is CASSFGLQETQYF.

This chain uses TRBV5-1 with TRBJ2-7; the D gene is possibly TRBD2 (6 bases). The CDR3 is 13 residues long. The V gene's germline CDR1 is SGHRS and CDR2 YFSETQ. V was cut by 4 bases and J by 2 bases, with 10 bases left in between. The CDR3: CASSVGGAYEQYF. CDR3 bases: TGCGCCAGCAGCGTGGGGGGAGCCTACGAGCAGTACTTC.

The V and J genes are TRBV19 and TRBJ2-5; possible D gene TRBD2, 6 bases. The CDR3 runs to 15 residues. Germline assignment: CDR1 LNHDA and CDR2 SQIVND (reference sequence). V gave up 3 bases and J gave up 0 bases, with 11 bases separating them. The CDR3 nucleotides are TGTGCCAGTAGTATTTGGCGGGGAAACCAAGAGACCCAGTACTTC. Its translation: CASSIWRGNQETQYF.

The chain uses TRBV4-1 and TRBJ2-7; 12 positions match TRBD2. CDR1 is MGHRA and CDR2 is YSYEKL in the germline V gene. The J segment lost 0 bases and the V segment lost 3 bases, leaving 9 bases of the junction unmatched. This CDR3 spans 18 amino acids. The CDR3 sequence is CASSQPLGLAGRSYEQYF. The CDR3 coding sequence is TGCGCCAGCAGCCAGCCCCTCGGACTAGCGGGACGCTCCTACGAGCAGTACTTC.

The chain carries TRBV18 and TRBJ1-1; a weak D match, TRBD1 (5 bases). This CDR3 contains 16 residues. V lost 1 base and J lost 3, with 15 bases in between. Germline assignment: CDR1 KGHSH and CDR2 LQKENI. CDR3 residues: CASSPLRSGGDTEAFF. CDR3 in DNA: TGTGCCAGCTCACCACTACGATCTGGGGGGGACACTGAAGCTTTCTTT.

V is TRBV9 and J is TRBJ2-3; unclear D gene. This CDR3 is 14 amino acids long. V was clipped by 3 bases and J by 0 bases, with 8 bases between them. Germline values: CDR1 SGDLS, CDR2 YYNGEE. CDR3 region: CASSARASTDTQYF. CDR3 sequence (DNA): TGTGCCAGCAGCGCCCGAGCTAGCACAGATACGCAGTATTTT.

In its sample, this clone was seen once. The rearrangement joins TRBV15 to TRBJ1-2, with a tentative D call TRBD1 (6 bases). CDR1 LNHNV and CDR2 YYDKDF come from the germline V gene (reference sequence). Trimming shortened V by 0 bases and J by 4 bases, and 12 bases separated the two germline ends. CDR3 length: 15 amino acids. Here the CDR3 reads CATSRDRGRGYGYTF. The DNA for the CDR3 is TGTGCCACCAGCAGAGATAGAGGCAGGGGCTATGGCTACACCTTC.

The chain links TRBV7-3 to TRBJ1-2; no clear D. There are 14 residues in the CDR3. Germline-derived CDR1 and CDR2 are SGHTA and FQGTGA. Between the trimmed V and J ends, which lost 1 base and 2 bases, there was a span of 8 bases. Here the CDR3 DNA reads TGTGCCAGCAGCTTAAAGGCGGGGAACTATGGCTACACCTTC. Its protein product is CASSLKAGNYGYTF.

The chain links TRBV2 to TRBJ2-7, with TRBD1 matching over 7 bases. Germline CDR1 reads SNHLY; CDR2 reads FYNNEI. V lost 6 bases, J lost 4 bases, and 3 bases stayed unmatched. The CDR3 loop spans 12 amino acids. The DNA for the CDR3 is TGTGCCAGCAGGGACAGGAGGTACGAGCAGTACTTC. Translating it yields CASRDRRYEQYF.

The rearrangement uses TRBV7-9 and TRBJ1-1, with D unresolved. The CDR3 is 12 amino acids. The germline V gene has CDR1 SEHNR and CDR2 FQNEAQ (reference sequence). Between the trimmed V and J ends, which lost 4 bases and 1 base, there was a span of 4 bases. The CDR3 nucleotides read TGTGCCAGCAGCTACAGGAACACTGAAGCTTTCTTT. This sequence encodes CASSYRNTEAFF.

As to this clone: One end of the junction fails to match germline, which may point to a read error. CDR3 sequence reads: CAWSVGSGRLF. The CDR3 coding sequence is TGTGCCTGGAGTGTAGGTTCGGGGAGGCTCTTC. The rearrangement uses TRBV30 and TRBJ2-1, with D possibly TRBD2 on 6 matching bases. The CDR3 consists of 11 residues. Germline V gene sequence: CDR1 GTSNPN, CDR2 SVGIG (reference sequence).

The chain couples TRBV28 to TRBJ2-5; 9 bases are a match to TRBD1. The V gene end was trimmed by 5 bases and the J gene end by 1 base; junction bases not matched to a gene: 11. The CDR3 is 17 residues long. Germline CDR1 MDHEN, CDR2 SYDVKM. CDR3 in amino acids: CASSKRTGAGIQETQYF. In DNA, the CDR3 is TGTGCCAGCAGTAAGAGGACAGGGGCGGGCATCCAAGAGACCCAGTACTTC.